These T cell receptor beta chains were read from a single sample in a study of blood T cell repertoires in COVID-19. Clones were read by immunoSEQ multiplex PCR, and TCRdb kept only the in-frame ones, dropping some. The repertoire includes more than 300,000 clones, more than 75% of them detected once, and about 9.4% sits in the top ten. What was sequenced was PBMCs or T cells enriched from blood (not recorded which). These receptors all stem from a woman younger than 30 who had recovered from COVID-19. The CDR3 runs from the conserved cysteine through the conserved F or W. A D gene is named only where the DNA matches it firmly. The size field is filled for only some rows; it gives once, few, many or a size class.

V	D	J	size	DNA	CDR3
TRBV2	TRBD1	TRBJ2-1	.	TGTGCCAGCACAGGGGGCGGTTGGAATGAGCAGTTCTTC	CASTGGGWNEQFF
TRBV25-1	.	TRBJ2-6	.	TGTGCCAGCAGGCGCGGGACTGGGGCCAACGTCCTGACTTTC	CASRRGTGANVLTF
TRBV15	TRBD1	TRBJ2-5	.	TGTGCCACCAGCCCTAGAGGACAGGACCCGTACCAAGAGACCCAGTACTTC	CATSPRGQDPYQETQYF
TRBV3-1/TRBV3-2	.	TRBJ2-5	.	TGTGCCAGCAGCCAAACCCACGGTCCGGGAGAGAGAGAGACCCAGTACTTC	CASSQTHGPGERETQYF
TRBV30	.	TRBJ1-2	.	TGTGCCTGGAGTCCGACTCCCGGAGGCTATGGCTACACCTTC	CAWSPTPGGYGYTF
TRBV5-1	TRBD1	TRBJ1-6	.	TGCGCCAGCAGCTTGGAGCAGGGGGCCAATTCACCCCTCCACTTT	CASSLEQGANSPLHF
TRBV18	.	TRBJ1-1	.	TGTGCCAGCGGAGGACGAGACACTGAAGCTTTCTTT	CASGGRDTEAFF
TRBV5-4	.	TRBJ1-4	.	TGTGCCAGCAGCCCAGGACAGACCGTTAATGAAAAACTGTTTTTT	CASSPGQTVNEKLFF
TRBV19	.	TRBJ1-2	.	TGTGCCAGTAGTATCCGGGGGAACTATGGCTACACCTTC	CASSIRGNYGYTF
TRBV18	.	TRBJ1-2	.	TGTGCCAGCTCACAGGGGAACGATGGCTACACCTTC	CASSQGNDGYTF
TRBV28	TRBD1	TRBJ1-2	.	TGTGCCAGCATCTCCGGACAGGGGGCCAATGGCTACACCTTC	CASISGQGANGYTF
TRBV12-2	.	TRBJ2-1	once	TGTGCAAGTCGCTTAGAGGGTAGCGGGAGTATGGTTGAGCAGTTCTTC	CASRLEGSGSMVEQFF
TRBV10-3	.	TRBJ1-1	.	TGTGCCATCAGTCGGCAGGGAAACACTGAAGCTTTCTTT	CAISRQGNTEAFF
TRBV18	TRBD1	TRBJ1-2	once	TGTGCCAGCTCACCTTTCATCGACAGGGGGCTAGGCTACACCTTC	CASSPFIDRGLGYTF
TRBV6-5	.	TRBJ2-7	.	TGTGCCAGCAGGGGCCGCTCCTACGAGCAGTACTTC	CASRGRSYEQYF
TRBV9	.	TRBJ2-1	.	TGTGCCAGCAGTAGCGGTGCCCTTTACAATGAGCAGTTCTTC	CASSSGALYNEQFF
TRBV19	.	TRBJ2-2	few	TGTGCCAGTAGTCTGACAGACACCGGGGAGCTGTTTTTT	CASSLTDTGELFF
TRBV28	TRBD1	TRBJ1-1	few	TGTGCCAGCAGTTTAATATCCAGGGGGGTCACTGAAGCTTTCTTT	CASSLISRGVTEAFF
TRBV5-5	TRBD1	TRBJ2-7	.	TGTGCCAGCAGCCAGGGGGCGAAGGAGGAGCAGTACTTC	CASSQGAKEEQYF
TRBV27	.	TRBJ1-2	.	TGTGCCAGCCGTTCGGACCTACGGGACAATGGCTACACCTTC	CASRSDLRDNGYTF
TRBV19	TRBD1	TRBJ1-5	.	TGTGCCAGTTCCCGGACAGGGCAGACCAGAAATCAGCCCCAGCATTTT	CASSRTGQTRNQPQHF
TRBV5-6	TRBD1	TRBJ1-2	.	TGTGCCAGCAGCCCCGGGACAGGGTTTAACTATGGCTACACCTTC	CASSPGTGFNYGYTF
TRBV3-1/TRBV3-2	TRBD2	TRBJ2-5	medium-sized	TGTGCCAGCAGCCAGCCACTAGCGGGCGAAGAGACCCAGTACTTC	CASSQPLAGEETQYF
TRBV14	.	TRBJ2-7	few	TGTGCCAGCAGCCAAGGTGGAGCTCCCTACGAGCAGTACTTC	CASSQGGAPYEQYF
TRBV28	.	TRBJ1-1	.	TGTGCCAGCAGGGGTGGACAGATAATGAACACTGAAGCTTTCTTT	CASRGGQIMNTEAFF
TRBV11-1	.	TRBJ2-1	once	TGTGCCAGCAGCCTCGAGGACTGGAATGAGCAGTTCTTC	CASSLEDWNEQFF
TRBV27	.	TRBJ2-1	.	TGTGCCAGCAGTACCACAGGGAGCAACTACAATGAGCAGTTCTTC	CASSTTGSNYNEQFF
TRBV28	.	TRBJ1-5	.	TGTGCCAGCAGTTTTTCGAGCAATCAGCCCCAGCATTTT	CASSFSSNQPQHF
TRBV29-1	.	TRBJ2-2	.	TGCAGCGTGCCTCCCTTGACTATATACACCGGGGAGCTGTTTTTT	CSVPPLTIYTGELFF
TRBV7-9	TRBD1	TRBJ2-7	.	TGTGCCAGCAGCTCCTCAATTACCGGGACAGGGGATGGACACGAGCAGTACTTC	CASSSSITGTGDGHEQYF
TRBV9	.	TRBJ1-5	once	TGTGCCAGCAGCCCTACGGCAGGGCTCAATCAGCCCCAGCATTTT	CASSPTAGLNQPQHF
TRBV2	.	TRBJ2-2	.	TGTGCCAGCAGTGGTGCCTCGGGTGCCACCGGGGAGCTGTTTTTT	CASSGASGATGELFF
TRBV5-1	TRBD1	TRBJ1-2	.	TGCGCCAGCAGCAAGGACAGGAATGGCTACACCTTC	CASSKDRNGYTF
TRBV11-2	TRBD1	TRBJ2-1	.	TGTGCCAGTACGACCCTCCGGGACAGGGGTAATGAGCAGTTCTTC	CASTTLRDRGNEQFF
TRBV30	.	TRBJ1-1	.	TGTGCCTGGTGGGGGACATTGAACACTGAAGCTTTCTTT	CAWWGTLNTEAFF
TRBV9	.	TRBJ1-1	.	TGTGCCAGCAGCGGTATGCCCCTTCAGGGTACTGAAGCTTTCTTT	CASSGMPLQGTEAFF
TRBV7-8	.	TRBJ1-6	.	TGTGCCAGCAGGGCCACGACACGTTCACCCCTCCACTTT	CASRATTRSPLHF
TRBV5-1	TRBD2	TRBJ2-7	once	TGCGCCAGCAGCTCACTTGGGACTAGCGGGGGAGCCTCCTCCTACGAGCAGTACTTC	CASSSLGTSGGASSYEQYF
TRBV21-1	.	TRBJ1-6	.	TGTGCCAGCAGCAAAGGCTTAGGGGGCGTTTCACCCCTCCACTTT	CASSKGLGGVSPLHF
TRBV11-1	TRBD2	TRBJ2-7	.	TGTGCCAGCAGCTTTAGCGGGAGTGGCTACGAGCAGTACTTC	CASSFSGSGYEQYF
TRBV9	.	TRBJ1-4	few	TGTGCCAGCAGCTACGGTGGCGGGACTAATGAAAAACTGTTTTTT	CASSYGGGTNEKLFF
TRBV5-1	.	TRBJ1-1	.	TGCGCCAGCAGCTTGGGGACCGGGGTGAGCACTGAAGCTTTCTTT	CASSLGTGVSTEAFF